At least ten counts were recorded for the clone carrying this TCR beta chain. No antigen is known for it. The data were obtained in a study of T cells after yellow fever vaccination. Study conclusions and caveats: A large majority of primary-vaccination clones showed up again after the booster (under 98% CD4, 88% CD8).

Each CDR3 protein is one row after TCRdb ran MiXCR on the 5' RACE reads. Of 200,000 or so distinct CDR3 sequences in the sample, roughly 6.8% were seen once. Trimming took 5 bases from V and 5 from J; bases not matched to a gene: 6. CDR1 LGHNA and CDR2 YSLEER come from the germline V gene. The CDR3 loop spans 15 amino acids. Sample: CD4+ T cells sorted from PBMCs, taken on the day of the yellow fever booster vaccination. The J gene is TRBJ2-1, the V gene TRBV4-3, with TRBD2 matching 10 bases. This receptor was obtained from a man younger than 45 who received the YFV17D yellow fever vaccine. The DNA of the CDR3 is TGCGCCAGCAGCGAACTAGCGGGACGGAACAATGAGCAGTTCTTC. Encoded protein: CASSELAGRNNEQFF.